This paragraph covers one T cell receptor beta chain sequence. Generated by immunoSEQ multiplex PCR, the TCRdb table keeps only in-frame clones and is missing some. The profile shows 440,000 or so clones, 80% to 90% of them singletons. Germline CDR1 is MGHRA and CDR2 is YSYEKL. This CDR3 is 17 amino acids long. V lost 0 bases and J lost 3; bases outside the gene matches: 7. The source of the sample is a study of Ad26.COV2.S vaccination and SARS-CoV-2 variants. Treatment: some 20 received Ad26.COV2.S at low or high dose, single or two shots; about 5 received placebo; per-sample allocation not given. The investigators took samples on day 63 after the first vaccine or placebo injection.

The chain employs TRBV4-1 and TRBJ2-1; 8 bases fit TRBD2. Material: peripheral blood, obtained in a trial of Ad26.COV2.S vaccine versus placebo. The sequence came from a person aged 18-65 years who received the Ad26.COV2.S COVID-19 vaccine or a placebo. The CDR3: CASSQEIGLASYNEQFF. The CDR3 region has the DNA TGCGCCAGCAGCCAAGAAATTGGACTAGCTAGCTACAATGAGCAGTTCTTC.